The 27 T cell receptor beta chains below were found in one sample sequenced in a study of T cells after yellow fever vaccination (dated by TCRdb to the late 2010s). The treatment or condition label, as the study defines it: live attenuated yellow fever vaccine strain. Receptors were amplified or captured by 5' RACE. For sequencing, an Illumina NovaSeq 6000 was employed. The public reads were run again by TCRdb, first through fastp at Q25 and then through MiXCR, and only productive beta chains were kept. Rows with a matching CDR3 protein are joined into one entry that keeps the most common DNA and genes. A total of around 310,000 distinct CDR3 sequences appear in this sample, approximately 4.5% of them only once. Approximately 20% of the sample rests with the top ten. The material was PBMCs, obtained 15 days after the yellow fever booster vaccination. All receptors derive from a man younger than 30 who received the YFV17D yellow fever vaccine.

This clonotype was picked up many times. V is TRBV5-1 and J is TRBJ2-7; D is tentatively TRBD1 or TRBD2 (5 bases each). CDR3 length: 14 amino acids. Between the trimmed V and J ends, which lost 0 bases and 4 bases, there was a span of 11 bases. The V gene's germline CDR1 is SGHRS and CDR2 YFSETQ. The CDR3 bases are TGCGCCAGCAGCTTGGGCGGCAGGGAGTACGAGCAGTACGTC. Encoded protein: CASSLGGREYEQYV.

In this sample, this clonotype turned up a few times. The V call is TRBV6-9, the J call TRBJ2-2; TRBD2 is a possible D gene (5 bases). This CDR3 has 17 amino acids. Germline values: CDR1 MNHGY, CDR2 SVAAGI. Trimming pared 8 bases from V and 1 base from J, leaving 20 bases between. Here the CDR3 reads CASRSRGPSLNTGELFF. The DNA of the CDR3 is TGTGCCAGCCGCTCACGGGGTCCGTCCCTGAACACCGGGGAGCTGTTTTTT.

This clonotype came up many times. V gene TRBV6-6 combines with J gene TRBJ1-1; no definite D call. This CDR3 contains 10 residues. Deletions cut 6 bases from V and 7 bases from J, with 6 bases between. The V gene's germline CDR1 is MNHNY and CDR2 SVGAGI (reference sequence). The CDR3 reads CASRPYEAFF. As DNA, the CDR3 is TGTGCCAGCAGACCCTATGAAGCTTTCTTT.

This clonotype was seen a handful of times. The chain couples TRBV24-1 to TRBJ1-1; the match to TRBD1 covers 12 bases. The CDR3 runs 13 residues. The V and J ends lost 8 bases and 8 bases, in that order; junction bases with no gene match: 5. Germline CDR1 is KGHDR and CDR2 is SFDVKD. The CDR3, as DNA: TGTGCCACCATGGGACAGGGGGCCGGCGAAGCTTTCTTT. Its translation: CATMGQGAGEAFF.

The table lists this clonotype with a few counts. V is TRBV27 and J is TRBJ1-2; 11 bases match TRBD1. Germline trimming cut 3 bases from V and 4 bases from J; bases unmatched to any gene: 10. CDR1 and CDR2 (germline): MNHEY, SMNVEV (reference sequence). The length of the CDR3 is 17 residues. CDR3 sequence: CASSFRDRGSNGYGYTF. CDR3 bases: TGTGCCAGCAGTTTCCGGGACAGGGGGAGCAATGGCTATGGCTACACCTTC.

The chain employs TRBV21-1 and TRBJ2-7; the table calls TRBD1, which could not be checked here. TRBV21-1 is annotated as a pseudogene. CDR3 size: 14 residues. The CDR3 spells CASSKDRLDYEQYF. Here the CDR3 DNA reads TGTGCCAGCAGCAAAGACAGGCTGGACTACGAGCAGTACTTC.

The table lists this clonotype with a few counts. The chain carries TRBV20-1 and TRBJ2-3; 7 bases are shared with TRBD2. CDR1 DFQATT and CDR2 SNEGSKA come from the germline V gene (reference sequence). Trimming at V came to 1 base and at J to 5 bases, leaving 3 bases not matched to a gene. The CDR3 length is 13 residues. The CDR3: CSARGGGIDTQYF. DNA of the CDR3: TGCAGTGCTAGAGGCGGGGGAATAGATACGCAGTATTTT.

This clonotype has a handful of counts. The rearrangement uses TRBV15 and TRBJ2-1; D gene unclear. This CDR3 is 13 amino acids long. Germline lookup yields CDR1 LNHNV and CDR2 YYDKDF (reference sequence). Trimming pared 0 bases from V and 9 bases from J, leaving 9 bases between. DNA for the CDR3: TGTGCCACCAGCAGAGACTCCGACACTGAGCAGTTCTTC. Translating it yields CATSRDSDTEQFF.

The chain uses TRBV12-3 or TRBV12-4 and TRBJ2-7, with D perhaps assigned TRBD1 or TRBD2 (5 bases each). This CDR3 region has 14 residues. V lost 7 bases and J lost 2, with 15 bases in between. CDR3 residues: CASTLGDPAYEQYF. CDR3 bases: TGTGCCAGCACCCTAGGGGACCCGGCCTACGAGCAGTACTTC.

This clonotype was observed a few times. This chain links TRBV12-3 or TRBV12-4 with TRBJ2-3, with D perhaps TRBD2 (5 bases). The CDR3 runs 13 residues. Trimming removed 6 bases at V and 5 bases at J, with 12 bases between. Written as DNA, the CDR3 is TGTGCCAGCAGCTCGGGATGGAGAGATACGCAGTATTTT. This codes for CASSSGWRDTQYF.

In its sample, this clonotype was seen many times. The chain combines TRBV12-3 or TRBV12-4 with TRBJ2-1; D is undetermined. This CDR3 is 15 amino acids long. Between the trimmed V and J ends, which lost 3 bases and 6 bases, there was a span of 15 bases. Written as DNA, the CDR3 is TGTGCCAGCAGTTTCCCCCCTAGGTTCCGCAATGAGCAGTTCTTC. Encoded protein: CASSFPPRFRNEQFF.

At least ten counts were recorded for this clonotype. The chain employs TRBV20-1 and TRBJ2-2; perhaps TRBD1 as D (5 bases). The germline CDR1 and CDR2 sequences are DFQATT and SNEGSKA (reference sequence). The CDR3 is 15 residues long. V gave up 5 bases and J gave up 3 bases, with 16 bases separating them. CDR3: CSAPTQGMDTGELFF. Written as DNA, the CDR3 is TGCAGTGCTCCAACGCAGGGAATGGACACCGGGGAGCTGTTTTTT.

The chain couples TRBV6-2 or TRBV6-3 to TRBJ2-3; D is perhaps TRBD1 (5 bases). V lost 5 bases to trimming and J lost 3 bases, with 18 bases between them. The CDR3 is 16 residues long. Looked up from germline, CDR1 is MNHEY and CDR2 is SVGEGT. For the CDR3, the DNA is TGTGCCAGCAGTAAGAAATGGACAACGACGACAGATACGCAGTATTTT. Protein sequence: CASSKKWTTTTDTQYF.

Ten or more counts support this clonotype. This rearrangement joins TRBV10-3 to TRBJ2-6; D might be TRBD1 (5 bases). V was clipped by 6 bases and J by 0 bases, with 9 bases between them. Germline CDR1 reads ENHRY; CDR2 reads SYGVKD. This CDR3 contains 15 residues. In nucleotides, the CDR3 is TGTGCCATCAGACAGGCACTCTCTGGGGCCAACGTCCTGACTTTC. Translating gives CAIRQALSGANVLTF.

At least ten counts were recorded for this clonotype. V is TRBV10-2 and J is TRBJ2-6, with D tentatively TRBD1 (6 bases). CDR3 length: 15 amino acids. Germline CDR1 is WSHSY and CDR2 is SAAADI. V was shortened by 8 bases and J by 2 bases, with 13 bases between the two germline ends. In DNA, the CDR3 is TGCGCCAGCCGAGAAACAGGGACTGGGGCCAACGTCCTGACTTTC. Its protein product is CASRETGTGANVLTF.

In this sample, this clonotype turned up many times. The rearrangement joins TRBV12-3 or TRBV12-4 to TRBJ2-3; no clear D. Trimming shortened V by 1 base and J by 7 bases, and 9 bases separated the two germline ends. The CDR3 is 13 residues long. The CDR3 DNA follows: TGTGCCAGCAGTTTAGGTCCCTTACATACGCAGTATTTT. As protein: CASSLGPLHTQYF.

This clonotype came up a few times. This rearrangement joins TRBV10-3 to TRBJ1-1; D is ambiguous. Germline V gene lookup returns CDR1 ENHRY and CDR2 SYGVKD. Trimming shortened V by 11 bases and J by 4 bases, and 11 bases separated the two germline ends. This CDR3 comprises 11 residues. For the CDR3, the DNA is TGTGCCGCTTCATCAGCCACTGAAGCTTTCTTT. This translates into CAASSATEAFF.

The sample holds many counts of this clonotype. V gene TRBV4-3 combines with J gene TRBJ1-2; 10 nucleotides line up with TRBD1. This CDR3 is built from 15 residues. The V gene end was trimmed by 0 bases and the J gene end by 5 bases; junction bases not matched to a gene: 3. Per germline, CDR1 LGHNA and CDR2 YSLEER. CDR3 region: CASSQEWGQGYGYTF. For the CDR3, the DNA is TGCGCCAGCAGCCAAGAATGGGGACAGGGGTATGGCTACACCTTC.

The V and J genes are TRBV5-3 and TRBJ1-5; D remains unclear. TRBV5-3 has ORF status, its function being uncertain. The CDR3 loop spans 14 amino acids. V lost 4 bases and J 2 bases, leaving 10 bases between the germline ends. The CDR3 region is CARSTYGRNQPQHF. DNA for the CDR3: TGTGCCAGAAGCACTTACGGGCGCAATCAGCCCCAGCATTTT.

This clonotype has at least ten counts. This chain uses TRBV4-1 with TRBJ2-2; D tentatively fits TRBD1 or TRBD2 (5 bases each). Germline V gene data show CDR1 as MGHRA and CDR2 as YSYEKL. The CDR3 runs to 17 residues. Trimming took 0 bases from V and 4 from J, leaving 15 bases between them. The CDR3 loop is CASSQDSQADTTGELFF. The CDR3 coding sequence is TGCGCCAGCAGCCAAGATTCTCAAGCGGACACCACCGGGGAGCTGTTTTTT.

The CDR3 sequence: CASTVAGGRNTIYF. CDR3 nucleotides: TGTGCCAGCACCGTCGCAGGGGGCAGAAACACCATATATTTT. The chain carries TRBV7-2 and TRBJ1-3; 8 bases fit TRBD1. The CDR3 covers 14 residues. The germline V gene has CDR1 SGHTA and CDR2 FQGNSA. V was clipped by 7 bases and J by 5 bases; unmatched bases: 7.

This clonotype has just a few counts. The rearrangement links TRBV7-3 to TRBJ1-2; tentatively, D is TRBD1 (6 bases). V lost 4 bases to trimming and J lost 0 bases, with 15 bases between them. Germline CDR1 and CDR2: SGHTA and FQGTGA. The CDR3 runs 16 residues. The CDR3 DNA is TGTGCCAGCAGCTGGGGGGACACCGATCCTAACTATGGCTACACCTTC. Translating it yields CASSWGDTDPNYGYTF.

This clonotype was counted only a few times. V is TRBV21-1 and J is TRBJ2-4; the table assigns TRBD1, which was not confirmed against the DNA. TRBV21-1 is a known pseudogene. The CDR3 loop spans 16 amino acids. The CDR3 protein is CASSLRQGRAKNIQYF. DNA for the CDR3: TGTGCCAGCAGCTTACGACAGGGTCGGGCCAAAAACATTCAGTACTTC.

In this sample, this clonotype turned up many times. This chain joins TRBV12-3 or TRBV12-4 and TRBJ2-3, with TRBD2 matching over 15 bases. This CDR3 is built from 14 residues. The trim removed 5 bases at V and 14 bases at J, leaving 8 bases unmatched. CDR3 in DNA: TGTGCCAGCAGTCCCCGGACTAGCGGGGGGGAGGTGTATTTT. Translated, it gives CASSPRTSGGEVYF.

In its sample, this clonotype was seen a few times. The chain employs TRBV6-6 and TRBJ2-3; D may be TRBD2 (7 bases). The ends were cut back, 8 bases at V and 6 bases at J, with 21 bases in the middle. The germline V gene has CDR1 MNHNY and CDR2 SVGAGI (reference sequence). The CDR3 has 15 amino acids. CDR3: CASYSRGGAGDTQYF. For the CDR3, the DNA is TGTGCCAGCTACTCGAGGGGGGGGGCAGGGGATACGCAGTATTTT.

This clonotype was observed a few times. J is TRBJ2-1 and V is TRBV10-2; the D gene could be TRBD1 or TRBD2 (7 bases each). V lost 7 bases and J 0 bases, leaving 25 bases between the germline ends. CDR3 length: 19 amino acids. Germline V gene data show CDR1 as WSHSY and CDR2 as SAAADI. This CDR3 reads CASTSQGGDIQSSYNEQFF. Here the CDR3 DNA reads TGCGCCAGCACTTCTCAGGGGGGGGACATACAGAGCTCCTACAATGAGCAGTTCTTC.

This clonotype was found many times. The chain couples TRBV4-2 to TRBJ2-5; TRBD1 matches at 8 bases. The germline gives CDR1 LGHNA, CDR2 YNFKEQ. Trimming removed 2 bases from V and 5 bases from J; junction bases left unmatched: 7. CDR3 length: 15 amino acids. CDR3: CASSQTPTGDETQYF. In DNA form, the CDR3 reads TGTGCCAGCAGCCAAACCCCGACAGGGGACGAGACCCAGTACTTC.